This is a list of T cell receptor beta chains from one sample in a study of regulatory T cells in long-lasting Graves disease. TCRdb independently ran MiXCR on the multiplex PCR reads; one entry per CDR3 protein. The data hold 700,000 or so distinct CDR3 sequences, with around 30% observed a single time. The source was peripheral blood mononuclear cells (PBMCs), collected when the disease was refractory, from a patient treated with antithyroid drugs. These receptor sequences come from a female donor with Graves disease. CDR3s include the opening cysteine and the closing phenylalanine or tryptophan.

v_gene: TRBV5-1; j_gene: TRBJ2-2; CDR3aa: CASSLAILAGELFF
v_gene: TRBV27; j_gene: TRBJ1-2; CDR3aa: CASSLDRASTMQAF
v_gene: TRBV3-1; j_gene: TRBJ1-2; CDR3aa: CASSQRPDRYRTYGYTF
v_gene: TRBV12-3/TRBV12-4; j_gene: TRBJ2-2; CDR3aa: CASSGQGGYANTGELFF
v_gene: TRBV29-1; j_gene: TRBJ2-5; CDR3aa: CSVVSRVRVETQYF
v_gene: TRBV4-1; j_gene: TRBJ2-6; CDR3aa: CASSQVEGAGGANVLTF
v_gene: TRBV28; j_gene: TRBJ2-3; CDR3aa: CASSLWAPGRSQGRTDTQYF
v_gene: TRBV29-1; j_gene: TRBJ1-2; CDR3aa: CSVAGGAANYGYTF
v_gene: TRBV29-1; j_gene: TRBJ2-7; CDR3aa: CSVTGTAGYEQYF
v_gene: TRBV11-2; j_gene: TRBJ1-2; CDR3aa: CASTGPGDGYGYTF
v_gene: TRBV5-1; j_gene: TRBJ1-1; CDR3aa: CASSLAGTGPNTEAFF
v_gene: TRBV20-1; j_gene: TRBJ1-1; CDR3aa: CSAVSRTVNTEAFF
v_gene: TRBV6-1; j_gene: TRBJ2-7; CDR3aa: CASSGRGGDEQYF
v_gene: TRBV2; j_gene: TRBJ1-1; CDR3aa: CASSDSDSTEAFF
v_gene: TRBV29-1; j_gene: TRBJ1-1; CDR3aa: CSGQGAGEAFF
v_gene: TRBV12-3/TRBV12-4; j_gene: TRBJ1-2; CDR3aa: CASNPKNDPYGYTF
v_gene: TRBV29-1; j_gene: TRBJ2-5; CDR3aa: CSVVGTKQETQYF
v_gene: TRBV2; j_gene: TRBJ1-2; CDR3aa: CASSDRDYNYGYTF
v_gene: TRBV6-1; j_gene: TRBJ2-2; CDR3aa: CASGGKSTGELFF
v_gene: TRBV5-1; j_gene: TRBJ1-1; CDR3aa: CASSLEGHPTSEAFF
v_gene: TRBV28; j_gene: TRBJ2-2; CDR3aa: CASSLWISGRAGELFF
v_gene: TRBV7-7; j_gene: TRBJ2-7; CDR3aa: CASGQRPSDEQYF
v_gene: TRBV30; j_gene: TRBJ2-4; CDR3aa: CAWVPQSKNIQYF
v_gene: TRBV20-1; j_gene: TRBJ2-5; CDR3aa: CSAIVTSGTRGETQYF
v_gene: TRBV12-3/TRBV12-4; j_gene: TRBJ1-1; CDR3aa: CASSFMGEAFF
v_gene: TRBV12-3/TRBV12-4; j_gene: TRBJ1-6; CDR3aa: CASSLRTGVGSPLHF
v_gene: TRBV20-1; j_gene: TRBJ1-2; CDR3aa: CSARRGAQPLDYGYTF
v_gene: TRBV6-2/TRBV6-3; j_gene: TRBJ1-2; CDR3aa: CASSYAEANYGYTF